This T cell receptor (beta chain) appears in the sequencing data of a study of cytomegalovirus exposure and HLA in healthy donors. CDR3 length: 14 amino acids. V gave up 4 bases and J gave up 0 bases; unmatched junction bases: 0. Germline V CDR1 and CDR2: MNHEY, SVGAGI. For this clone: Its cognate antigen is unknown.

In the PCR, 60 Vbeta and 13 Jbeta primers were used. The table came from immunoSEQ multiplex PCR; TCRdb's copy has only in-frame clones and leaves some out. The sample has some 98,000 clones; around 67% are singletons. Whole-study results and caveats: A later look showed TCR association rates differing by HLA locus, highest for DRB1 and lowest for HLA-C. Later analysis showed most CMV-associated TCR beta chains appearing HLA-restricted. Reportedly, diagnosis of cytomegalovirus status by the classifier showed high specificity and sensitivity.

The receptor comes from a man aged 50 to 59 in good health and CMV-seronegative. The sample comprised PBMCs. V is TRBV6-5 and J is TRBJ1-5, with TRBD1 identical over 7 bases. In DNA form, the CDR3 reads TGTGCCAGCAGTTGGGACAGTAGCAATCAGCCCCAGCATTTT. Translating it yields CASSWDSSNQPQHF.